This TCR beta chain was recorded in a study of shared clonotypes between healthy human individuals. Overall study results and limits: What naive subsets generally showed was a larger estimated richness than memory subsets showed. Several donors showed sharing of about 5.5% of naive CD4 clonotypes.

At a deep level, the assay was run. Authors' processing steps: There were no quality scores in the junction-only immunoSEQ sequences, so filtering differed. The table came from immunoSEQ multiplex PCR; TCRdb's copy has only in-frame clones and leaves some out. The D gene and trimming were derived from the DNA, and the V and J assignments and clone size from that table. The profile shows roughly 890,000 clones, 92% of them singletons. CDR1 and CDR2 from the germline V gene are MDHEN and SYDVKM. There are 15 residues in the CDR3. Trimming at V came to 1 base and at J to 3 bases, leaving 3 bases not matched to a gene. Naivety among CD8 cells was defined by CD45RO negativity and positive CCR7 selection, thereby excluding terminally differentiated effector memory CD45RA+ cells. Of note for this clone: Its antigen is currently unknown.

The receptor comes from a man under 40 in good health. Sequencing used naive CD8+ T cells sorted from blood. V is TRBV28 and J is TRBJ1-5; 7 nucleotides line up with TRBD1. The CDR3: CASSLLGGYNQPQHF. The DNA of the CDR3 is TGTGCCAGCAGTTTATTAGGGGGCTACAATCAGCCCCAGCATTTT.